These T cell receptor beta chains were read from a single sample in a study of regulatory T cells in long-lasting Graves disease. TCRdb ran MiXCR on the multiplex PCR reads and lists one entry per CDR3 protein. The data show 600,000 to 650,000 distinct CDR3 sequences, with roughly 15% seen just once and around 18% held by the top ten. These data also formed part of another study, on T cells in Graves' hyperthyroidism and ophthalmopathy.

This material consisted of peripheral blood mononuclear cells (PBMCs), taken at new diagnosis, from a patient treated with antithyroid drugs. Receptor source: a woman in her thirties with Graves disease. CDR3s include the opening cysteine and the closing phenylalanine or tryptophan. The order of the fields is clone size, J gene, V gene, D gene, CDR3 DNA, CDR3 protein. The D gene is left open where the match is weak. Some rows have no size entry. The others give once, few or many, or a class for an expanded clone.

clone size: NA; J gene: TRBJ1-1; V gene: TRBV19; D gene: NA; CDR3 DNA: TGTGCCAGTAGTATGGGACGGTGGAACACTGAAGCTTTCTTT; CDR3 protein: CASSMGRWNTEAFF
clone size: few; J gene: TRBJ2-3; V gene: TRBV15; D gene: NA; CDR3 DNA: TGTGCCACCAGCAGATCTCATGCCCCTAATGGAAAGGCAGATACGCAGTATTTT; CDR3 protein: CATSRSHAPNGKADTQYF
clone size: many; J gene: TRBJ2-3; V gene: TRBV14; D gene: TRBD2; CDR3 DNA: TGTGCCAGCAGCGAACAAGTGAGGACTAGCGGGCCAAGGGATACGCAGTATTTT; CDR3 protein: CASSEQVRTSGPRDTQYF
clone size: NA; J gene: TRBJ1-4; V gene: TRBV30; D gene: NA; CDR3 DNA: TGTGCCTGGAGTGCGGGGGCAACTAATGAAAAACTGTTTTTT; CDR3 protein: CAWSAGATNEKLFF
clone size: many; J gene: TRBJ1-1; V gene: TRBV28; D gene: NA; CDR3 DNA: TGTGCCAGCAGTCTGGGGAGACAGCCCAGCTCTGAAGCTTTCTTT; CDR3 protein: CASSLGRQPSSEAFF
clone size: NA; J gene: TRBJ2-7; V gene: TRBV20-1; D gene: TRBD2; CDR3 DNA: TGCAGTGCTGGGACTAGCGGGAAAGTCTCCTACGAGCAGTACTTC; CDR3 protein: CSAGTSGKVSYEQYF
clone size: NA; J gene: TRBJ1-1; V gene: TRBV20-1; D gene: TRBD1; CDR3 DNA: TGCAGTGCTAGGGATCCAGGGGGTAAGGGTGAGACTGAAGCTTTCTTT; CDR3 protein: CSARDPGGKGETEAFF
clone size: many; J gene: TRBJ1-5; V gene: TRBV7-8; D gene: NA; CDR3 DNA: TGTGCCAGCAGCTTAAATGGCGGGGCAGGGGTGAATCAGCCCCAGCATTTT; CDR3 protein: CASSLNGGAGVNQPQHF
clone size: few; J gene: TRBJ2-1; V gene: TRBV6-1; D gene: TRBD2; CDR3 DNA: TGTGCCAGCAGACAGCTTGCGGGAGTTAGCTACAATGAGCAGTTCTTC; CDR3 protein: CASRQLAGVSYNEQFF
clone size: NA; J gene: TRBJ2-7; V gene: TRBV28; D gene: NA; CDR3 DNA: TGTGCCGGCAGTTTAAGGGGATACGAGCAGTACTTC; CDR3 protein: CAGSLRGYEQYF
clone size: few; J gene: TRBJ2-7; V gene: TRBV6-1; D gene: TRBD1; CDR3 DNA: TGTGCCAGCAGCCCCGACAGGGTTTGGGGCGAGCAGTACTTC; CDR3 protein: CASSPDRVWGEQYF
clone size: few; J gene: TRBJ1-1; V gene: TRBV20-1; D gene: TRBD1; CDR3 DNA: TGCAGTGCTTGCAGGGGGCCCGGCACTGAAGCTTTCTTT; CDR3 protein: CSACRGPGTEAFF
clone size: many; J gene: TRBJ2-5; V gene: TRBV7-3; D gene: NA; CDR3 DNA: TGTGCCAGCAGCTTAAACGGAGGAGAGACCCAGTACTTC; CDR3 protein: CASSLNGGETQYF
clone size: few; J gene: TRBJ1-2; V gene: TRBV5-5; D gene: NA; CDR3 DNA: TGTGCCAGCAGCTTGGCCTTGTACCCCTATGGCTACACCTTC; CDR3 protein: CASSLALYPYGYTF
clone size: few; J gene: TRBJ2-7; V gene: TRBV28; D gene: NA; CDR3 DNA: TGTGCCACTTCACCGGGACGCCACTACGAGCAGTACTTC; CDR3 protein: CATSPGRHYEQYF
clone size: NA; J gene: TRBJ2-3; V gene: TRBV27; D gene: NA; CDR3 DNA: TGTGCCAGCAGTTCCCGACTAGGTGGAGATACGCAGTATTTT; CDR3 protein: CASSSRLGGDTQYF
clone size: many; J gene: TRBJ2-1; V gene: TRBV12-5; D gene: NA; CDR3 DNA: TGTGCTAGTGGTTTGACGACGGCCTCGTTCTTC; CDR3 protein: CASGLTTASFF
clone size: few; J gene: TRBJ2-7; V gene: TRBV5-1; D gene: NA; CDR3 DNA: TGCGCCAGCAGCCGTGCCAGGGTTAACGAGCAGTACTTC; CDR3 protein: CASSRARVNEQYF
clone size: NA; J gene: TRBJ2-2; V gene: TRBV6-5; D gene: NA; CDR3 DNA: TGTGCCAGCAGTTATATTCCAGCTACGAACACCGGGGAGCTGTTTTTT; CDR3 protein: CASSYIPATNTGELFF
clone size: NA; J gene: TRBJ1-3; V gene: TRBV6-1; D gene: TRBD1; CDR3 DNA: TGTGCCAGCAGCCAAGACAGGGCTGGTGGAAACACCATATATTTT; CDR3 protein: CASSQDRAGGNTIYF
clone size: NA; J gene: TRBJ2-2; V gene: TRBV28; D gene: TRBD1; CDR3 DNA: TGTGCCAGCAGTTCTGCCGGGACAGGAAAGTCCGGGGAGCTGTTTTTT; CDR3 protein: CASSSAGTGKSGELFF
clone size: NA; J gene: TRBJ1-1; V gene: TRBV18; D gene: NA; CDR3 DNA: TGTGCCAGCTCACCAAAAAGGGGCGATGGCACTGAAGCTTTCTTT; CDR3 protein: CASSPKRGDGTEAFF
clone size: many; J gene: TRBJ1-1; V gene: TRBV18; D gene: NA; CDR3 DNA: TGTGCCAGCTCACCATGGCCCATGACTTTCTTT; CDR3 protein: CASSPWPMTFF
clone size: few; J gene: TRBJ2-4; V gene: TRBV7-2; D gene: NA; CDR3 DNA: TGTGCCAGCAGCCCTCTGGGCGTAGCCAAAAACATTCAGTACTTC; CDR3 protein: CASSPLGVAKNIQYF
clone size: many; J gene: TRBJ2-3; V gene: TRBV7-2; D gene: NA; CDR3 DNA: TGTGCCAGCAGCTTACAGGGAATTGACACAGATACGCAGTATTTT; CDR3 protein: CASSLQGIDTDTQYF
clone size: NA; J gene: TRBJ2-7; V gene: TRBV20-1; D gene: NA; CDR3 DNA: TGCAGTGCTTTCGGACTAGTAAGGGGGTACGAGCAGTACTTC; CDR3 protein: CSAFGLVRGYEQYF
clone size: NA; J gene: TRBJ2-7; V gene: TRBV5-8; D gene: NA; CDR3 DNA: TGTGCCAGCAGCTTCGGACAGCTAACGGCCTCCTACGAGCAGTACTTC; CDR3 protein: CASSFGQLTASYEQYF
clone size: NA; J gene: TRBJ2-1; V gene: TRBV6-2/TRBV6-3; D gene: TRBD2; CDR3 DNA: TGTGCCAGCAGTGAAGGGATAGCGGGACTGCCCTCCTACAATGAGCAGTTCTTC; CDR3 protein: CASSEGIAGLPSYNEQFF
clone size: once; J gene: TRBJ2-7; V gene: TRBV15; D gene: TRBD1; CDR3 DNA: TGTGCCACCGCCCAGGGGGCATTGGGGGAGCAGTACTTC; CDR3 protein: CATAQGALGEQYF
clone size: NA; J gene: TRBJ2-1; V gene: TRBV6-1; D gene: TRBD2; CDR3 DNA: TGTGCCGGGCGTGGACTAGCGGGAGCTCGGGGAGCGGACAATGAGCAGTTCTTC; CDR3 protein: CAGRGLAGARGADNEQFF
clone size: many; J gene: TRBJ1-2; V gene: TRBV28; D gene: NA; CDR3 DNA: TGTGCCAGCATTGGCCAAGGGACCTCCACCTATGGCTACACCTTC; CDR3 protein: CASIGQGTSTYGYTF
clone size: few; J gene: TRBJ2-1; V gene: TRBV7-2; D gene: TRBD2; CDR3 DNA: TGTGCCAGCAGCTTTCAACTAGCGCCCAGCTCCTACAATGAGCAGTTCTTC; CDR3 protein: CASSFQLAPSSYNEQFF
clone size: NA; J gene: TRBJ2-1; V gene: TRBV30; D gene: NA; CDR3 DNA: TGTGCCTGGTCCAGGGGCCTCTACAATGAGCAGTTCTTC; CDR3 protein: CAWSRGLYNEQFF
clone size: NA; J gene: TRBJ2-1; V gene: TRBV11-2; D gene: TRBD2; CDR3 DNA: TGTGCCAGCAGCTTAGATCGGGTAGCGGGACATTACAATGAGCAGTTCTTC; CDR3 protein: CASSLDRVAGHYNEQFF
clone size: few; J gene: TRBJ1-2; V gene: TRBV7-9; D gene: NA; CDR3 DNA: TGTGCCAGCAGCCGGGAAGGACAATCGTTTGGCTACACCTTC; CDR3 protein: CASSREGQSFGYTF
clone size: many; J gene: TRBJ1-5; V gene: TRBV27; D gene: TRBD1; CDR3 DNA: TGTGCCAGCAGTTTATCGCCTTCAGGGGGAGGAAATCAGCCCCAGCATTTT; CDR3 protein: CASSLSPSGGGNQPQHF
clone size: NA; J gene: TRBJ2-2; V gene: TRBV7-9; D gene: NA; CDR3 DNA: TGTGCCAGCACCAGGGTCGCGAACACCGGGGAGCTGTTTTTT; CDR3 protein: CASTRVANTGELFF
clone size: many; J gene: TRBJ1-4; V gene: TRBV6-1; D gene: NA; CDR3 DNA: TGTGCCAGCAGTGAAGGGTTATTGCAGGGTAATGAAAAACTGTTTTTT; CDR3 protein: CASSEGLLQGNEKLFF
clone size: NA; J gene: TRBJ2-3; V gene: TRBV9; D gene: NA; CDR3 DNA: TGTGCCAGCAGCGCCACTAGCCCAAGCACAGATACGCAGTATTTT; CDR3 protein: CASSATSPSTDTQYF
clone size: many; J gene: TRBJ1-1; V gene: TRBV20-1; D gene: NA; CDR3 DNA: TGCAGTGCTAGGACAGGAATCATGAACACTGAAGCTTTCTTT; CDR3 protein: CSARTGIMNTEAFF
clone size: many; J gene: TRBJ2-1; V gene: TRBV12-3/TRBV12-4; D gene: TRBD2; CDR3 DNA: TGTGCCAGCAGTATATCGGGACTAGCGGGGATAAGCTCCTACAATGAGCAGTTCTTC; CDR3 protein: CASSISGLAGISSYNEQFF
clone size: NA; J gene: TRBJ1-1; V gene: TRBV20-1; D gene: NA; CDR3 DNA: TGCAGTGCTAGGAAAAATTTGGGCAGGAGGTCTGAGGGGAACACTGAAGCTTTCTTT; CDR3 protein: CSARKNLGRRSEGNTEAFF
clone size: few; J gene: TRBJ1-1; V gene: TRBV12-3/TRBV12-4; D gene: NA; CDR3 DNA: TGTGCCAGCAGCTCCAGGGACTTCCGATGGGGGAACACTGAAGCTTTCTTT; CDR3 protein: CASSSRDFRWGNTEAFF
clone size: many; J gene: TRBJ1-4; V gene: TRBV28; D gene: NA; CDR3 DNA: TGTGCCAGCATAAACGGGGGGGGAATTAATGAAAAACTGTTTTTT; CDR3 protein: CASINGGGINEKLFF
clone size: NA; J gene: TRBJ2-1; V gene: TRBV30; D gene: NA; CDR3 DNA: TGTGCCTGGAGTGTAGACCCCTCCGTTGAGCAGTTCTTC; CDR3 protein: CAWSVDPSVEQFF
clone size: many; J gene: TRBJ2-7; V gene: TRBV20-1; D gene: TRBD2; CDR3 DNA: TGCAGTGCCCCGGGGCGGGCTAGCGGGAGGAACGAGCAGTACTTC; CDR3 protein: CSAPGRASGRNEQYF
clone size: NA; J gene: TRBJ1-1; V gene: TRBV30; D gene: NA; CDR3 DNA: TGTGCCTGGAGTAACAGCATGAACACTGAAGCTTTCTTT; CDR3 protein: CAWSNSMNTEAFF